This T cell receptor beta chain was profiled in a study of T cells in Graves' hyperthyroidism and ophthalmopathy. General study findings and limits: Clonotypes that were expanded in thyroid above 0.001 mostly appeared in blood too. The model predicted ophthalmopathy a median approximately 6.3 months before onset.

RNA transcripts gave rise to amplified TCR beta CDR3 regions. TCR CDR3 regions were first amplified by RT-PCR with HTBI primers. MiXCR, run by TCRdb on the multiplex PCR reads, gives a single entry per CDR3 protein. Of about 530,000 distinct CDR3 sequences in the sample, 17% were seen once. The CDR3 consists of 13 residues. The V gene lost 3 bases and the J gene lost 10 bases, with 14 bases spanning the gap. Germline lookup yields CDR1 SGDLS and CDR2 YYNGEE. Patients showing uncontrolled infection, other autoimmune disease, pregnancy or lactation were ineligible. PBMCs were obtained from 9.5 to 10 ml fresh peripheral blood. This clonotype was seen only a few times. Its antigen is as yet unknown.

Sequencing was done on a sample of blood. This sequence was found in a woman aged 18-35 years with Graves' ophthalmopathy. The gene calls are TRBV9 and TRBJ2-1; either TRBD1 or TRBD2 may supply D (5 bases each). The CDR3 DNA follows: TGTGCCAGCAGCGCCCGGGACCACACCGAGCAGTTCTTC. Translation gives CASSARDHTEQFF.